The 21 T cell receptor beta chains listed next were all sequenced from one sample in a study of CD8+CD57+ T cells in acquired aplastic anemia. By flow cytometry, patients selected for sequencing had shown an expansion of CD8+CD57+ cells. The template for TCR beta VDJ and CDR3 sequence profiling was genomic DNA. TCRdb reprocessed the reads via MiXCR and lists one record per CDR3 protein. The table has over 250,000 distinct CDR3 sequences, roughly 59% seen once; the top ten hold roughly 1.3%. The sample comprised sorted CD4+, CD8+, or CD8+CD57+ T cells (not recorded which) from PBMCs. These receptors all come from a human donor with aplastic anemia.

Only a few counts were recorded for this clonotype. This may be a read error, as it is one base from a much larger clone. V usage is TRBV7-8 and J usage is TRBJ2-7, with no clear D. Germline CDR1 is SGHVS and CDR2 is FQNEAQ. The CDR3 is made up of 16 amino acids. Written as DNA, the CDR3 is TGTGCCAGCAGCCTCCCCGACCTGACGAGAATGGGCGAGCGGTACTTC. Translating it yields CASSLPDLTRMGERYF.

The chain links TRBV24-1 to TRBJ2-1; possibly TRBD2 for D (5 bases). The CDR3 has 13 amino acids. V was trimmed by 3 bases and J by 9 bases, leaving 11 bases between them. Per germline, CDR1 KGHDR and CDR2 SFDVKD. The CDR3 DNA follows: TGTGCCACCAGTGATCACGCGGGCCCTGAGCAGTTCTTC. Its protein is CATSDHAGPEQFF.

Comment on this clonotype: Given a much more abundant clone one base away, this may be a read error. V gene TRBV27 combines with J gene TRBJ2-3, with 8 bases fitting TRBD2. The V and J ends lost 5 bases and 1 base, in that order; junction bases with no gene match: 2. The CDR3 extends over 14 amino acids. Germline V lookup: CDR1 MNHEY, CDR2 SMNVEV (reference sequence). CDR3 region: CASSGAGGTDTQYF. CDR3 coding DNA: TGTGCCAGCAGTGGAGCGGGGGGCACAGATACGCAGTATTTT.

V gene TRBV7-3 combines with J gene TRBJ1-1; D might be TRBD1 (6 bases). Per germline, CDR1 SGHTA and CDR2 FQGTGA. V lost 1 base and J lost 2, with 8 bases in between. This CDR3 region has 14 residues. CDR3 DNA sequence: TGTGCCAGCAGCTTAAACAGGGCTAACACTGAAGCTTTCTTT. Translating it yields CASSLNRANTEAFF.

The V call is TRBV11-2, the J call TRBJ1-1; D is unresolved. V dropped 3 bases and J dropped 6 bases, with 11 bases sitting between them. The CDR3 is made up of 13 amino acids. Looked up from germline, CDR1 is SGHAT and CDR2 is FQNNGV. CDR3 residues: CASSLGAVPEAFF. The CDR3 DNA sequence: TGTGCCAGCAGCTTGGGCGCAGTACCTGAAGCTTTCTTT.

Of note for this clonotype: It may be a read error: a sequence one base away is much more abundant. The CDR3 DNA reads TGCACCAGCAACTCAGGTAGCAATCCCAAAAACATTCAGTACTTC. Protein product: CTSNSGSNPKNIQYF. V gene TRBV10-2 combines with J gene TRBJ2-4; D ambiguous. This CDR3 contains 15 residues. Germline V gene sequence: CDR1 WSHSY, CDR2 SAAADI.

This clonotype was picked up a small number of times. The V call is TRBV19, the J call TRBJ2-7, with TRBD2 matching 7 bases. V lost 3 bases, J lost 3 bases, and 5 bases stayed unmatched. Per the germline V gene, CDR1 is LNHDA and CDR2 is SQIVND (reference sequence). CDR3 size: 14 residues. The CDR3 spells CASSIPGGGYEQYF. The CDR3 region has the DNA TGTGCCAGTAGTATTCCGGGAGGCGGCTACGAGCAGTACTTC.

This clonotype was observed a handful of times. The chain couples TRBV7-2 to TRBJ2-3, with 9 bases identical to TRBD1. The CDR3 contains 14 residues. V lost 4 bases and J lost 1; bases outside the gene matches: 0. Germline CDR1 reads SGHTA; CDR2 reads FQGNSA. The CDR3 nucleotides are TGTGCCAGCAGCTGGACAGGGGGCACAGATACGCAGTATTTT. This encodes CASSWTGGTDTQYF. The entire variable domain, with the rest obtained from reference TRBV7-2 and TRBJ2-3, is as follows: GAGVSQSPSNKVTEKGKDVELRCDPISGHTALYWYRQSLGQGLEFLIYFQGNSAPDKSGLPSDRFSAERTGGSVSTLTIQRTQQEDSAVYLCASSWTGGTDTQYFGPGTRLTVL.

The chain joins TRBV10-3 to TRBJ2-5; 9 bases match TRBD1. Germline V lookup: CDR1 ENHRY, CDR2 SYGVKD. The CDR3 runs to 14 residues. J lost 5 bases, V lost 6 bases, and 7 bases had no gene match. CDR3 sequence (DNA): TGTGCCATCAGGGCGACAGGGGGAGGGGAGACCCAGTACTTC. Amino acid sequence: CAIRATGGGETQYF.

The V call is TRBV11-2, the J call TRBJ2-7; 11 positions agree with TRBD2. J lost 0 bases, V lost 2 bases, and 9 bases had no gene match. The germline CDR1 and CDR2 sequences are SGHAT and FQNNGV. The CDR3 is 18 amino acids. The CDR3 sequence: CASSLNLGTSGVSYEQYF. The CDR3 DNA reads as TGTGCCAGCAGCTTAAACCTCGGGACTAGCGGTGTCTCCTACGAGCAGTACTTC.

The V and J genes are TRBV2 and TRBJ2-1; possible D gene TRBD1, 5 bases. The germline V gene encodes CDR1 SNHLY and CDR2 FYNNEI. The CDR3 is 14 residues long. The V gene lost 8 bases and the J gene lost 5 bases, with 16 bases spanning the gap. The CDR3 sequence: CASLRQITDNEQFF. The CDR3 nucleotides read TGTGCCAGCTTGAGACAGATAACAGACAATGAGCAGTTCTTC.

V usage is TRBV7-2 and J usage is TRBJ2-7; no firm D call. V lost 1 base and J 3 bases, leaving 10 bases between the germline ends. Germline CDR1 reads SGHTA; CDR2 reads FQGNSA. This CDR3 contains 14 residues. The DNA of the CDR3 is TGTGCCAGCAGCTTAGGTCTCAGCCTCTACGAGCAGTACTTC. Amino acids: CASSLGLSLYEQYF.

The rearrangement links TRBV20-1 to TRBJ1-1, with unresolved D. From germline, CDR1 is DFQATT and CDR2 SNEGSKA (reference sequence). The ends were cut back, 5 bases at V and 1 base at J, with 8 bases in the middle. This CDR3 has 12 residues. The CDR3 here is CSAVTANTEAFF. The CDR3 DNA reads TGCAGTGCTGTAACGGCGAACACTGAAGCTTTCTTT.

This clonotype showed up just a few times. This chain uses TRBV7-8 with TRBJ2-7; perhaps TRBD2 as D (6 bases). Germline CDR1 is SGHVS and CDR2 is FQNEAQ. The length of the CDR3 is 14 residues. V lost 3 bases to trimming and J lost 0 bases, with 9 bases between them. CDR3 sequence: CASSLGGLSYEQYF. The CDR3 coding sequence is TGTGCCAGCAGCTTGGGGGGACTCTCCTACGAGCAGTACTTC.

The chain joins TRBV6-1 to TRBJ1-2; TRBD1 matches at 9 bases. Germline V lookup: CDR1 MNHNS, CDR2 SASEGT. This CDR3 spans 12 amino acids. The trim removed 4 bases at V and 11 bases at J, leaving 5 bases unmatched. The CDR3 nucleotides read TGTGCCAGCAGTGGGACAGGGGCCCGTTACACCTTC. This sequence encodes CASSGTGARYTF.

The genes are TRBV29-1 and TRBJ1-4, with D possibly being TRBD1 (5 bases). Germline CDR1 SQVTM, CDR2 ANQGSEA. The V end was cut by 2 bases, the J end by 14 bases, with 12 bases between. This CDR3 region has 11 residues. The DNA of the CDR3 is TGCAGCGTTGAAAAGGCGAGACAGCTGTTTTTT. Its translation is CSVEKARQLFF.

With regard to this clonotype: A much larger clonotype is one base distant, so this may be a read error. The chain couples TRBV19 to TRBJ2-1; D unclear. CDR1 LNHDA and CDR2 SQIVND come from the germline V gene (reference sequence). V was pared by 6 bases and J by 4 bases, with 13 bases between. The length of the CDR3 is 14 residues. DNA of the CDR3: TGTGCCAGTAGGTACCCGGCGGTTTACAATGAGCAGTTCTTC. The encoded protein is CASRYPAVYNEQFF.

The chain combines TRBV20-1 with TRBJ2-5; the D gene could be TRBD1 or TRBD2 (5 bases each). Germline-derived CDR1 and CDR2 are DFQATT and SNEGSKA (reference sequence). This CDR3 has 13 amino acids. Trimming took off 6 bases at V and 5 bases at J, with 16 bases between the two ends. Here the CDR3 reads CSATRRTSETQYF. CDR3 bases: TGCAGTGCCACGAGGAGGACATCCGAGACCCAGTACTTC.

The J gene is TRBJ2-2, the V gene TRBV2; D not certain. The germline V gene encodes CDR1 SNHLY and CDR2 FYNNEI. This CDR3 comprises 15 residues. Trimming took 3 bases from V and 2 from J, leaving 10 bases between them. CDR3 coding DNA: TGTGCCAGCAGTGAGGTCCCCCCCAACACCGGGGAGCTGTTTTTT. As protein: CASSEVPPNTGELFF.

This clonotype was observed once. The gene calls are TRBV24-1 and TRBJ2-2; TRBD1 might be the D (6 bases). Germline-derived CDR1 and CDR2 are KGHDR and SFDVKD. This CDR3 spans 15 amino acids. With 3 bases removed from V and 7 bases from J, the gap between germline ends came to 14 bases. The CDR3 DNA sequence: TGTGCCACCAGTGATCCGGGACACCGGAGCGGGGAGCTGTTTTTT. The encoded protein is CATSDPGHRSGELFF.

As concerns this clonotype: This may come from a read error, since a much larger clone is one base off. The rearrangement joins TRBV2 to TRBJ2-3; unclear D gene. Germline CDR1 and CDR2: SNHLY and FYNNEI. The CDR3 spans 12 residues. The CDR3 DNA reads TGTACCAGCAGCCAGGCCACAGATACGCAGTATTTT. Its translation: CTSSQATDTQYF.